This T cell receptor (beta chain) is drawn from a study of beta chain features in type 1 diabetes. This CDR3 contains 15 residues. Germline V gene data show CDR1 as KGHSH and CDR2 as LQKENI. V was cut by 2 bases and J by 2 bases, with 10 bases left in between. As every portion of the isolated RNA was reverse transcribed, the sequencing read expressed TCRB transcripts. Sequenced by immunoSEQ multiplex PCR; TCRdb stores in-frame clones only, minus some. The sample records 630,000 or so clones, roughly an eighth being singletons. Concerning this clone: Antigen: not known.

Whole-study findings and limits: Researchers report that Type 1 diabetes patients had moderately but significantly shorter TCRB CDR3s across all four CD4+ subsets. Researchers caution that PCR might favor shorter templates, equally among patients and controls. cDNA sequencing could over-represent cells with high TCR expression.

J is TRBJ1-3 and V is TRBV18; D uncertain. This sequence was found in a man between 18 and 35 years old with type 1 diabetes. Source material: naive CD4+ T cells from blood. The CDR3 loop reads CASSPVVGTGNTIYF. CDR3 bases: TGTGCCAGCTCACCAGTCGTGGGAACTGGAAACACCATATATTTT.